This TCR beta chain was identified in a study of cytomegalovirus exposure and HLA in healthy donors. Study findings and constraints: For TCR beta chains, V- and J-gene trimming was later linked to a missense DCLRE1C variant. With DRB1 most and HLA-C fewest, TCR association rates differed between HLA loci in a later analysis.

Turning to this clone: Its antigen is not known.

Primers included in the PCR were 60 Vbeta and 13 Jbeta primers. Using immunoSEQ multiplex PCR, the repertoire was profiled, and TCRdb retains in-frame clones only, with some absent. Here the sample spans 170,000 or so clones, more than 80% being singletons. At sampling all donors were nominally healthy, likely with unrecorded immune exposures. The CDR3 contains 16 residues. The trim removed 5 bases at V and 3 bases at J, leaving 10 bases unmatched. Per the germline V gene, CDR1 is SEHNR and CDR2 is FQNEAQ (reference sequence). This chain uses TRBV7-9 with TRBJ1-3; 7 bases fit TRBD1. The sequencing sample was made of PBMCs. This sequence was found in a boy aged 10-17 years in good health and CMV-seronegative. CDR3 coding DNA: TGTGCCAGCAGCCCAGGGGAAGGGGGCAGTGGAAACACCATATATTTT. It specifies CASSPGEGGSGNTIYF.